This T cell receptor (beta chain) was recovered during a study of blood T cells in healthy people across ages. Findings and limits, study-wide: There were more naive CD4+ cells and higher diversity in long-lived donors than in aged donors.

For the second PCR, which ran for roughly 6 to 12 cycles, a sample-barcoded 5' primer and a J-beta primer mix were used. TCRdb reprocessed the 5' RACE reads via MiXCR and lists one record per CDR3 protein. The top ten clones hold roughly 13% of a sample with 800,000 to 950,000 distinct CDR3 sequences, 48% of them seen once. The count of this clonotype is one. Its antigen is as yet unknown. The V gene end was trimmed by 3 bases and the J gene end by 8 bases; junction bases not matched to a gene: 8. Per germline, CDR1 DFQATT and CDR2 SNEGSKA (reference sequence). This CDR3 has 13 residues. This sequence originates from a man aged 30-40 years in good health. The chain uses TRBV20-1 and TRBJ1-2, with 8 bases identical to TRBD1. The sequenced sample was blood. CDR3 in amino acids: CSASEQGDWGYTF. DNA for the CDR3: TGCAGTGCTAGCGAACAGGGGGACTGGGGCTACACCTTC.